This TCR beta chain was documented in a study of blood T cells in healthy people across ages (dated by TCRdb to the mid-2010s). For context, the study as a whole: In model experiments, roughly one uniquely barcoded TCR beta cDNA molecule per two T cells was captured by template switching. Four age groups were formed from the donors: young (average around 15 years), middle-aged (just under 40), aged (roughly 58) and long-lived (roughly 81). The study measured age-related changes in TCR beta repertoire diversity using deep sequencing normalized with unique cDNA molecular identifiers. The study analyzed two additional independent replicas of 1 million unique cDNA reads from the same blood draw for two donors, one aged 18 to 29 and one aged 80 or older. Donors of different ages were randomly distributed across sequencing lanes to avoid experimental bias. The full study reports these points: Bulk unsorted PBMC profiling prevented conclusive comparison of naive and antigen-experienced compartments. Donor CMV infection status was unknown, potentially confounding age-related changes in expanded clonotypes. The long-lived group showed more naive CD4+ T cells, fewer expanded clones and increased TCR diversity than the aged group, suggesting age selection. Observed TCR beta diversity per million T cells fell roughly linearly with age, and a significant reduction was already apparent by age about 38. Estimates of total diversity based on one million sequenced T cells were regarded as lower bounds and as underestimates. There was a strong correlation between observed TCR beta diversity and the percentage of naive T cells measured by flow cytometry.

This clonotype was recorded only once. No cognate antigen has been identified for it. No per-base quality is available; no much larger clone lies one base away. One read alone is weak evidence. The donors were about 40 Caucasian individuals from Russia, aged roughly 6 to 100 years, who were systemically healthy. Roughly 10 milliliters of peripheral blood were collected from each donor into EDTA-treated Vacutainer tubes. PBMCs were isolated by Ficoll-Paque density-gradient centrifugation, with at least 7 million obtained per sample. Total RNA was extracted from PBMCs with Trizol reagent, with at least 6 micrograms obtained per sample. For every donor, an aliquot of PBMCs went through flow cytometry to measure the percentages of naive CD45RAhigh/CD27high T cells. The library was obtained by 5' RACE. TCRdb lists the instrument as Illumina HiSeq 2500. A second PCR of roughly 6 to 12 cycles was performed with a sample-barcoded 5' primer and a J-beta primer mix. A unique molecular identifier was introduced onto each TCR beta cDNA molecule by a template-switch 5' adaptor carrying 12 random nucleotides. Each sample yielded at least 2.5 million CDR3-containing paired-end reads. All of the RNA was converted into first-strand cDNA using the Mint cDNA synthesis kit, with a TRBC-specific oligonucleotide serving as the primer. Following uracil-DNA glycosylase treatment, a first 18-cycle PCR with universal primers M1SS and BC2_uni_R was performed on all cDNA. The paper's processing steps were these. Each sample was normalized by randomly selecting 1 million high-quality reads, each carrying a distinct molecular identifier. Reads sharing molecular identifiers were discarded rather than binned into consensus sequences. MiTCR, with a Q25 quality threshold and the strictest error-elimination algorithm, was used for CDR3 identification, clonotype clustering and error correction. Lower-bound total TCR beta diversity was estimated with a nonparametric unseen species model using Euler transformation. In TCRdb, the public reads were trimmed at Q25 with fastp and aligned with MiXCR, with productive beta chains retained. Rows are unified per CDR3 protein, each entry keeping the most common DNA and genes. The V and J calls, along with clone size, are taken from TCRdb and not from the paper's own processing. Present in this sample are under 1 million distinct CDR3 sequences, around 45% of which were seen just once. Roughly 18% of the sample is held by the ten biggest clonotypes.

The sequence was obtained from a man aged 55 to 70 in good health. The sequenced sample consisted of blood.

Read as DNA, the sequence is TGTGCCAGCAGTCCCACTTTTTCGAGTGTGACAGGGGTCGTCGAGACCCAGTACTTC. Its coded protein is CASSPTFSSVTGVVETQYF. This chain is built from TRBV28 and TRBJ2-4, with 8 bases in between that match TRBD1. The J call is in doubt because the DNA end fits TRBJ2-5 better. The germline V gene supplies CDR1 MDHEN and CDR2 SYDVKM. The CDR3 contains 19 residues, cysteine and phenylalanine counted. Only the CDR3 DNA is retained, 57 bases long and in frame from the first base.